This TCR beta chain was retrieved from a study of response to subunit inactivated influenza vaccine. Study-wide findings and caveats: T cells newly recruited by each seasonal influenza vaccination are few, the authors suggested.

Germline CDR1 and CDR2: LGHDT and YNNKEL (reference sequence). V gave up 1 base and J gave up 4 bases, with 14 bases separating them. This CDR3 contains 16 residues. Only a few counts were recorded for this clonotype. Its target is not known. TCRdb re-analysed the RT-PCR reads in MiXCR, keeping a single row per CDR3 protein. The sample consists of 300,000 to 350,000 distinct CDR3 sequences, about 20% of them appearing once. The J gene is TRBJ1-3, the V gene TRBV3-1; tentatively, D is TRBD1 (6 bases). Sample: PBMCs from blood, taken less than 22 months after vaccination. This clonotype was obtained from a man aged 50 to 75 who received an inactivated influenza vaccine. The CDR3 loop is CASSQVLGARGNTIYF. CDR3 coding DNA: TGTGCCAGCAGCCAAGTTTTGGGGGCGCGCGGAAACACCATATATTTT.